This T cell receptor (beta chain) was obtained from a study of cytomegalovirus exposure and HLA in healthy donors. Unrecorded immune exposures were likely, despite nominal health at sampling. Use of 60 Vbeta and 13 Jbeta primers characterized the PCR. Using immunoSEQ multiplex PCR, the repertoire was profiled, and TCRdb retains in-frame clones only, with some absent. This table has roughly 250,000 clones, 80% appearing once. Germline CDR1 SGHTA, CDR2 FQGTGA. V lost 5 bases to trimming and J lost 8 bases; unmatched junction nucleotides: 13. This CDR3 is built from 16 residues. General observations from the study: Reportedly, cytomegalovirus status was diagnosed with high sensitivity and specificity. The study put some 150 TCR beta chains on its list as cytomegalovirus-associated. In vitro confirmation showed three CMV-associated chains to be CMV antigen specific.

As regards this clone: Its antigen is as yet unknown.

The V call is TRBV7-3, the J call TRBJ2-4, with 9 bases that match TRBD1. The sequenced sample was PBMCs. The TCR comes from a girl between 2 and 10 years old in good health and CMV-seronegative. The CDR3 loop is CASSPDSGTGNHIQYF. The CDR3 DNA sequence: TGTGCCAGCAGCCCAGATTCCGGGACAGGGAACCACATTCAGTACTTC.